This entry is about one T cell receptor (beta chain). In the original analysis: Junction-only immunoSEQ sequences carried no quality scores, so filtering differed. Data came from immunoSEQ multiplex PCR; TCRdb stores just in-frame clones and leaves some out. The V and J calls and clone size come from that table; D and trimming were worked out from the DNA. Of 550,000 to 850,000 clones in the sample, about two thirds are singletons; the top ten hold approximately 1.7%. The CDR3 extends over 15 amino acids. The ends were cut back, 2 bases at V and 0 bases at J, with 10 bases in the middle. In germline, CDR1 is KGHSH, CDR2 LQKENI. This entry comes from a study of shared clonotypes between healthy human individuals.

The sequence came from a woman aged 25 to 39 in good health. V gene TRBV18 combines with J gene TRBJ1-1; D ambiguous. Input material: memory CD4+ T cells sorted from blood. Subset defined: CD45RA-negative fraction. DNA for the CDR3: TGTGCCAGCTCACCAAGGTCCCAGGTGAACACTGAAGCTTTCTTT. It specifies CASSPRSQVNTEAFF. Looking up the rest from reference TRBV18 and TRBJ1-1 gives the full variable domain: NAGVMQNPRHLVRRRGQEARLRCSPMKGHSHVYWYRQLPEEGLKFMVYLQKENIIDESGMPKERFSAEFPKEGPSILRIQQVVRGDSAAYFCASSPRSQVNTEAFFGQGTRLTVV.